Listed here is a single T cell receptor (beta chain). The study left out patients who had uncontrolled infection, other autoimmune disease, pregnancy or lactation. Isolation of PBMCs was performed on 8 to 10 ml fresh peripheral blood. The data belong to a study of T cells in Graves' hyperthyroidism and ophthalmopathy. From RNA transcripts, TCR beta CDR3 regions were amplified. The TCR CDR3 was amplified in a first-round RT-PCR using the HTBI primer set. In TCRdb, the multiplex PCR reads were re-called with MiXCR into one record per CDR3 protein. Of some 500,000 distinct CDR3 sequences in the sample, about an eighth were seen once. This TCR derives from a woman aged 18-29 years with Graves' hyperthyroidism. The sequencing sample was made of blood.

CDR3 protein: CASSDSGPPSTDTQYF. The CDR3 region has the DNA TGTGCCAGCAGCGATAGCGGGCCACCTAGCACAGATACGCAGTATTTT. J is TRBJ2-3 and V is TRBV3-1; 7 positions agree with TRBD2. This CDR3 is built from 16 residues. Germline lookup yields CDR1 LGHDT and CDR2 YNNKEL (reference sequence). V was pared by 5 bases and J by 0 bases, with 8 bases of the junction left unmatched.